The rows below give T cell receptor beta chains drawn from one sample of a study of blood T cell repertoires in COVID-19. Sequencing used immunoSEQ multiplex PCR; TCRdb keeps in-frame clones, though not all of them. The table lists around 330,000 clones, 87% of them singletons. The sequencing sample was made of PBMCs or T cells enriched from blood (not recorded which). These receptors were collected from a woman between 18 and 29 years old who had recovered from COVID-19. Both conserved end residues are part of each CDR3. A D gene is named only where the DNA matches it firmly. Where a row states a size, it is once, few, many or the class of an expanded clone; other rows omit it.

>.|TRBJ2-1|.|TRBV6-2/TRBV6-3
CASSPWGQGTTNEQFF
TGTGCCAGCAGTCCCTGGGGGCAGGGTACGACCAATGAGCAGTTCTTC
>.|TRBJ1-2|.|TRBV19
CASSIRTGNYGYTF
TGTGCCAGTAGTATTCGAACGGGGAACTATGGCTACACCTTC
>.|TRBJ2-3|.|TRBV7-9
CASSRASGFGDTQYF
TGTGCCAGCAGCCGCGCCTCAGGGTTTGGCGATACGCAGTATTTT
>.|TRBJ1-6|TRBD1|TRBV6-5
CASRRDRGESPLHF
TGTGCCAGCAGGAGGGACAGGGGAGAATCACCCCTCCACTTT
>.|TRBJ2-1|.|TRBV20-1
CSASITQGFF
TGCAGTGCTAGTATAACCCAGGGGTTCTTC
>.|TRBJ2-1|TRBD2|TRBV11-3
CASSLSGRASSDEQFF
TGTGCCAGCAGCCTTAGCGGGAGGGCCAGCTCTGATGAGCAGTTCTTC
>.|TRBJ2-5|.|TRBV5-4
CASSSRRGYQETQYF
TGTGCCAGCAGCTCACGTAGGGGTTACCAAGAGACCCAGTACTTC
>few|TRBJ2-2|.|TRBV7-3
CASSLIGGQNTGELFF
TGTGCCAGCAGCTTAATAGGGGGACAAAACACCGGGGAGCTGTTTTTT
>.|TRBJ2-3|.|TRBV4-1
CASSQGLGGNTDTQYF
TGCGCCAGCAGCCAAGGCCTCGGGGGAAACACAGATACGCAGTATTTT
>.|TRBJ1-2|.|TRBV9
CASSVVESYGYTF
TGTGCCAGCAGCGTAGTGGAGTCGTATGGCTACACCTTC
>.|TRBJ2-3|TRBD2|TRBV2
CASSKGLAGVIGTQYF
TGTGCCAGCAGTAAGGGACTAGCGGGTGTAATAGGTACGCAGTATTTT
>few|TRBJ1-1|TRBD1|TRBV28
CASSLGGGRQAFF
TGTGCCAGCAGTTTAGGAGGGGGCCGACAAGCTTTCTTT
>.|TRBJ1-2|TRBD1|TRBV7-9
CASSSVGTGGEGYTF
TGTGCCAGCAGCTCAGTCGGAACAGGGGGAGAGGGCTACACCTTC
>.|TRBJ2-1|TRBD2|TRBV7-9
CASSSQRGGRLGQFF
TGTGCCAGCAGCTCACAGCGGGGGGGCCGGTTGGGGCAGTTCTTC
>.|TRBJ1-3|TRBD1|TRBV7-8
CASGKDRGTSGNTIYF
TGTGCCAGCGGAAAGGACAGGGGGACCTCTGGAAACACCATATATTTT
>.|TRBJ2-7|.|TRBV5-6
CASSLRILGAYEQYF
TGTGCCAGCAGCTTGCGGATCCTCGGGGCCTACGAGCAGTACTTC
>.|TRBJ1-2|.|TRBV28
CASSFRARYGYTF
TGTGCCAGCAGTTTCAGGGCCCGCTATGGCTACACCTTC
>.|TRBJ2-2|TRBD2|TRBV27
CASSITSGGTGELFF
TGTGCCAGCAGTATTACTAGCGGTGGCACCGGGGAGCTGTTTTTT
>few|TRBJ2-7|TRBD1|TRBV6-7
CASSYPAGTGVGFTYEQYF
TGTGCCAGCAGTTACCCCGCCGGGACAGGGGTGGGGTTCACCTACGAGCAGTACTTC
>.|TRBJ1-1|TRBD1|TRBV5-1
CASSLVGQGKAEAFF
TGCGCCAGCAGCTTGGTAGGACAGGGGAAGGCTGAAGCTTTCTTT
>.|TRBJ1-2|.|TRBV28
CASSLAGEYYGYTF
TGTGCCAGCAGCCTAGCGGGGGAATACTATGGCTACACCTTC
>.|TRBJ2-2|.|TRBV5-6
CASSFGGIGNTGELFF
TGTGCCAGCAGCTTCGGAGGGATCGGGAACACCGGGGAGCTGTTTTTT
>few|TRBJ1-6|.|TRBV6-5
CASRGGTLYNSPLHF
TGTGCCAGCAGAGGAGGAACCCTCTATAATTCACCCCTCCACTTT
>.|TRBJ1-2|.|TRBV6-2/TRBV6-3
CASSYAMTRGYGYTF
TGTGCCAGCAGTTACGCAATGACTCGGGGATATGGCTACACCTTC
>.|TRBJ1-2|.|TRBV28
CASSDTGSDGYTF
TGTGCCAGCAGCGATACAGGGTCCGATGGCTACACCTTC
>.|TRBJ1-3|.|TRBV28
CAVKGGASGNTIYF
TGTGCCGTAAAGGGGGGGGCTTCTGGAAACACCATATATTTT
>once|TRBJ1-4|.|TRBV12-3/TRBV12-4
CASSFTRFEKLFF
TGTGCCAGCAGTTTCACCAGATTTGAAAAACTGTTTTTT
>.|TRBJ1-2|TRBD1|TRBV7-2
CASSFYWQGAFGYTF
TGTGCCAGCAGCTTTTACTGGCAGGGGGCGTTTGGCTACACCTTC
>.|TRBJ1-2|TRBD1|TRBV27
CASSTGTANYGYTF
TGTGCCAGCAGTACCGGGACAGCTAACTATGGCTACACCTTC
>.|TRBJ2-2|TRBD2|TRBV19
CASSIGAGANTGELFF
TGTGCCAGTAGTATTGGGGCGGGAGCGAACACCGGGGAGCTGTTTTTT
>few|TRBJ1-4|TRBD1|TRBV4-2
CASSQDPRQGARGEKLFF
TGTGCCAGCAGCCAAGATCCGCGACAGGGGGCGCGTGGTGAAAAACTGTTTTTT
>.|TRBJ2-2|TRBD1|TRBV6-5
CASSYDRGTGELFF
TGTGCCAGCAGTTACGACAGGGGGACCGGGGAGCTGTTTTTT
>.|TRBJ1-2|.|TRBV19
CASGSKAINSYGYTF
TGTGCCAGTGGCAGCAAGGCAATTAACAGCTATGGCTACACCTTC